Following are 6 T cell receptor beta chains from one sample sequenced in a study of shared T cell receptors in the human thymus. Profiling relied on immunoSEQ multiplex PCR, and the TCRdb table lists in-frame clones only, not all of them. In the table there are over 450,000 clones, approximately 80% of which are singletons. The data were also submitted as part of a second study, on human thymus T cells.

The source material was thymocytes. The origin of the receptors is a boy younger than two with a congenital heart defect.

V usage is TRBV6-5 and J usage is TRBJ1-5, with 7 bases that match TRBD1. V shed 6 bases, J shed 3 bases, and the junction held 8 bases outside the gene matches. Germline V CDR1 and CDR2: MNHEY, SVGAGI. The CDR3 extends over 15 amino acids. The CDR3 bases are TGTGCCAGCAGAAAACAGGGGTCCACCAATCAGCCCCAGCATTTT. Translation: CASRKQGSTNQPQHF.

V gene TRBV7-2 combines with J gene TRBJ1-2, with D maybe TRBD1 (5 bases). The CDR3 length is 14 residues. V was shortened by 5 bases and J by 2 bases, with 12 bases between the two germline ends. Germline assignment: CDR1 SGHTA and CDR2 FQGNSA. The CDR3 bases are TGTGCCAGCAGCCAAGGGGAAGGAAACTATGGCTACACCTTC. Its translation: CASSQGEGNYGYTF.

J is TRBJ2-1 and V is TRBV27; D is ambiguous. V gave up 3 bases and J gave up 5 bases, with 5 bases separating them. Germline assignment: CDR1 MNHEY and CDR2 SMNVEV (reference sequence). The CDR3 sequence is 12 residues long. The CDR3 nucleotides read TGTGCCAGCAGTTTCCGAGACAATGAGCAGTTCTTC. Translation gives CASSFRDNEQFF.

This rearrangement joins TRBV2 to TRBJ1-5; possibly TRBD1 for D (5 bases). This CDR3 is 14 amino acids long. Germline CDR1 and CDR2: SNHLY and FYNNEI. Trimming cost V 7 bases and J 0 bases, with 10 bases left between them. CDR3 residues: CASKQGNSNQPQHF. In DNA, the CDR3 is TGTGCCAGCAAGCAGGGAAATAGCAATCAGCCCCAGCATTTT.

This chain joins TRBV15 and TRBJ2-7, with no clear D. CDR1 and CDR2 (germline): LNHNV, YYDKDF (reference sequence). The CDR3 is made up of 15 amino acids. Trimming left V 1 base short and J 0 bases short, with 10 bases between. CDR3 in DNA: TGTGCCACCAGCAGAGGAACAGAGCTCTCCTACGAGCAGTACTTC. It translates to CATSRGTELSYEQYF. Full variable domain (missing parts from reference TRBV15 and TRBJ2-7): DAMVIQNPRYQVTQFGKPVTLSCSQTLNHNVMYWYQQKSSQAPKLLFHYYDKDFNNEADTPDNFQSRRPNTSFCFLDIRSPGLGDTAMYLCATSRGTELSYEQYFGPGTRLTVT.

The chain has TRBV9 and TRBJ2-4; possibly TRBD1 for D (6 bases). V shed 3 bases and J shed 1 base, with 11 bases lying between them. Germline CDR1 and CDR2: SGDLS and YYNGEE. The CDR3 is 15 amino acids. CDR3 DNA sequence: TGTGCCAGCAGCGCCCGACAGGACGCCAAAAACATTCAGTACTTC. This sequence encodes CASSARQDAKNIQYF.